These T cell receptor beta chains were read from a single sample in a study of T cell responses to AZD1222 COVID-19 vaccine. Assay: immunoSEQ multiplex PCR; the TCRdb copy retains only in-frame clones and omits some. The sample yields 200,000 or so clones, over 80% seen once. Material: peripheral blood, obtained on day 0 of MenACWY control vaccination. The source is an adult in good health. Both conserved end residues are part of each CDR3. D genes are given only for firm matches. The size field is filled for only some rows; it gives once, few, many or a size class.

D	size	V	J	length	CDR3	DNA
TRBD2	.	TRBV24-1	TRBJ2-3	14	CATSLTSGTDTQYF	TGTGCCACCAGCCTGACTAGCGGCACAGATACGCAGTATTTT
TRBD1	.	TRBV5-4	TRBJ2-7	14	CASSGTGDTYEQYF	TGTGCCAGCAGCGGGACAGGGGATACCTACGAGCAGTACTTC
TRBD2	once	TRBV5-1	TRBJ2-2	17	CASSLGSGSDNTGELFF	TGCGCCAGCAGCTTGGGTAGCGGGAGTGATAACACCGGGGAGCTGTTTTTT
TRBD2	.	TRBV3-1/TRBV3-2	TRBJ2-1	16	CASSQDFAGGSNEQFF	TGTGCCAGCAGCCAAGATTTCGCGGGAGGGAGCAATGAGCAGTTCTTC
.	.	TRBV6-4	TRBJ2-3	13	CASSDSMTDTQYF	TGTGCCAGCAGTGACTCGATGACAGATACGCAGTATTTT
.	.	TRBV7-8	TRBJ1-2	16	CASSSQRGPGRGGYTF	TGTGCCAGCAGCTCACAGCGGGGACCGGGGCGTGGTGGCTACACCTTC
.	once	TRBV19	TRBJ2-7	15	CASSFSGRDAGEQYF	TGTGCCAGTAGTTTTTCAGGCAGGGATGCTGGGGAGCAGTACTTC
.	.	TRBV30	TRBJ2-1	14	CAWSGHSGNNEQFF	TGTGCCTGGAGTGGGCATAGCGGCAACAATGAGCAGTTCTTC
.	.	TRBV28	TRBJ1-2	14	CASGLGGAKSGYTF	TGTGCCAGCGGACTAGGGGGGGCTAAGTCTGGCTACACCTTC
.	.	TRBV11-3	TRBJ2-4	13	CASSSTAGYIQYF	TGTGCCAGCAGTTCCACGGCCGGGTACATTCAGTACTTC
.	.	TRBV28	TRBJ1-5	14	CASSFEQGQQPQHF	TGTGCCAGCAGTTTCGAACAGGGCCAACAGCCCCAGCATTTT
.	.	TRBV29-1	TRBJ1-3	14	CSVLTGYSGNTIYF	TGCAGCGTTCTAACAGGCTACTCTGGAAACACCATATATTTT
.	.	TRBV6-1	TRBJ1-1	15	CASSERPGWDTEAFF	TGTGCCAGCAGTGAACGCCCAGGGTGGGACACTGAAGCTTTCTTT
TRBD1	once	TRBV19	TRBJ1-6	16	CASAPDRVSSNSPLHF	TGTGCCAGTGCACCGGACAGGGTTTCCTCCAATTCACCCCTCCACTTT
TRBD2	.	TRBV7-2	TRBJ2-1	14	CASSPPTSGNEQFF	TGTGCCAGCAGCCCCCCGACTAGCGGGAATGAGCAGTTCTTC